The 22 T cell receptor beta chains below come from one sample, sequenced in a study of T-cell reconstitution after alpha-beta-depleted transplantation in children. Unique molecular identifiers were incorporated during preparation of the TCRbeta library. TCRdb itself ran the PCR reads through MiXCR, one entry per CDR3 protein. The profile shows a few hundred thousand distinct CDR3 sequences, 7.5% to 10% of them singletons. Here the sequenced sample was PBMCs from the stem cell graft donor, taken from the stem cell graft. Every receptor here comes from a human donor who donated a stem cell graft to a child with SCID.

The chain uses TRBV11-2 and TRBJ2-7; 10 bases agree with TRBD1. V shed 0 bases and J 5 bases; nucleotides not matched to a gene: 25. The CDR3 contains 22 residues. The germline V gene encodes CDR1 SGHAT and CDR2 FQNNGV. The CDR3 nucleotides are TGTGCCAGCAGCTTAGAGTTTATGCGTCCGGGACAGGGGTTCCCCACTCCCCACGAGCAGTACTTC. It specifies CASSLEFMRPGQGFPTPHEQYF. Drawing the rest from reference TRBV11-2 and TRBJ2-7, the complete variable domain is EAGVAQSPRYKIIEKRQSVAFWCNPISGHATLYWYQQILGQGPKLLIQFQNNGVVDDSQLPKDRFSAERLKGVDSTLKIQPAKLEDSAVYLCASSLEFMRPGQGFPTPHEQYFGPGTRLTVT.

A few counts support this clonotype. The gene calls are TRBV20-1 and TRBJ2-3; TRBD2 aligns across 10 bases. After removal of 6 bases from V and 5 bases from J, the junction contained 11 bases not matched to a gene. Germline V gives CDR1 DFQATT, CDR2 SNEGSKA (reference sequence). The CDR3 consists of 15 residues. DNA for the CDR3: TGCAGTGCCGCCCGGACTAGCGGCCGGCTAGATACGCAGTATTTT. Protein: CSAARTSGRLDTQYF.

The CDR3, as DNA: TGTGCCAGCAGCTTAGCCGGAGGACAGGGCACAGCTAACTATGGCTACACCTTC. This translates into CASSLAGGQGTANYGYTF. V and J are TRBV11-1 and TRBJ1-2; 8 positions agree with TRBD1. V lost 0 bases to trimming and J lost 0 bases; unmatched junction nucleotides: 9. The CDR3 has 18 residues. CDR1 is SGHAT, CDR2 FQDESV, per germline (reference sequence).

The rearrangement uses TRBV13 and TRBJ2-7; 7 bases map to TRBD1. Germline assignment: CDR1 PRHDT and CDR2 FYEKMQ (reference sequence). The junction had 7 bases not matched to a gene; V was cut back by 5 bases and J by 6 bases. This CDR3 has 13 residues. CDR3 nucleotide sequence: TGTGCCAGCAGCCCCGGGACAGCCTGCGAGCAGTACTTC. The encoded protein is CASSPGTACEQYF.

The table lists this clonotype with many counts. V is TRBV5-1 and J is TRBJ2-3, with 9 bases lining up with TRBD2. Germline CDR1 and CDR2: SGHRS and YFSETQ. CDR3 length equals 14 residues. The V segment lost 3 bases and the J segment 6 bases; nucleotides outside the gene matches: 5. The CDR3 coding sequence is TGCGCCAGCAGCTCCAGCGGGAGGTGGGATACGCAGTATTTT. Encoded protein: CASSSSGRWDTQYF.

This clonotype has at least ten counts. The chain combines TRBV10-2 with TRBJ2-3, with a possible D match to TRBD2 (6 bases). Germline lookup yields CDR1 WSHSY and CDR2 SAAADI. This CDR3 spans 15 amino acids. V was clipped by 3 bases and J by 1 base, with 11 bases between them. CDR3 region: CASSELSSGTDTQYF. The CDR3 nucleotides are TGCGCCAGCAGTGAATTATCTAGCGGCACAGATACGCAGTATTTT.

At least ten counts were recorded for this clonotype. The genes are TRBV5-5 and TRBJ2-1; 7 nucleotides align to TRBD1. This CDR3 region has 15 residues. The V gene end was trimmed by 0 bases and the J gene end by 2 bases; junction bases not matched to a gene: 2. From germline, CDR1 is SGHKS and CDR2 YYEKEE (reference sequence). The CDR3 DNA follows: TGTGCCAGCAGCTTGGAGGGGGCCCCCTACAATGAGCAGTTCTTC. This translates into CASSLEGAPYNEQFF.

The chain joins TRBV6-1 to TRBJ2-7, with D perhaps TRBD2 (6 bases). The CDR3 consists of 14 residues. Trimming took off 2 bases at V and 3 bases at J, with 11 bases between the two ends. Germline V gives CDR1 MNHNS, CDR2 SASEGT. Here the CDR3 reads CASSEWGESYEQYF. The CDR3 DNA reads as TGTGCCAGCAGTGAATGGGGGGAGAGCTACGAGCAGTACTTC.

This clonotype was recorded at least ten times. This chain links TRBV29-1 with TRBJ2-7; D possibly matches TRBD1 or TRBD2 (5 bases each). The germline V gene has CDR1 SQVTM and CDR2 ANQGSEA. The CDR3 has 14 residues. The ends were cut back, 3 bases at V and 2 bases at J, with 14 bases in the middle. CDR3 in amino acids: CSVEKGPPAYEQYF. CDR3 nucleotide sequence: TGCAGCGTTGAGAAGGGACCTCCGGCCTACGAGCAGTACTTC.

This clonotype was seen ten or more times. CDR3 DNA sequence: TGCGCCAGCAGCAGGCCAGCGGGAGGAGTCGATACGCAGTATTTT. Residues: CASSRPAGGVDTQYF. This chain uses TRBV5-1 with TRBJ2-3; 9 bases align to TRBD2. CDR1 and CDR2 from the germline V gene are SGHRS and YFSETQ. There are 15 residues in the CDR3. J was trimmed by 6 bases and V by 4 bases; bases with no gene match: 9.

This clonotype was counted ten times or more. Here the CDR3 reads CSARGVGTEAFF. DNA for the CDR3: TGCAGTGCTAGGGGGGTCGGGACTGAAGCTTTCTTT. The rearrangement joins TRBV20-1 to TRBJ1-1, with D possibly TRBD1 on 5 matching bases. Germline CDR1 reads DFQATT; CDR2 reads SNEGSKA (reference sequence). The CDR3 sequence is 12 residues long. Trimming shortened V by 3 bases and J by 5 bases, and 10 bases separated the two germline ends.

This clonotype qualifies as medium-sized. V is TRBV29-1 and J is TRBJ2-3; 11 bases fit TRBD2. With 4 bases clipped from V and 2 bases from J, the junction kept 5 bases outside the gene matches. The CDR3 sequence is 15 residues long. Germline V lookup: CDR1 SQVTM, CDR2 ANQGSEA. CDR3 amino acids: CSVGASGGLTDTQYF. The DNA for the CDR3 is TGCAGCGTTGGGGCTAGCGGGGGGCTCACAGATACGCAGTATTTT.

This clonotype has a count of ten or more. The rearrangement joins TRBV4-3 to TRBJ2-2, with D perhaps TRBD2 (6 bases). V lost 3 bases, J lost 6 bases, and 17 bases lay in between. The CDR3 has 16 amino acids. Germline loops: CDR1 LGHNA, CDR2 YSLEER. CDR3 DNA: TGCGCCAGCAGCCAGAGGGGACTGAGGGGCCCCGGGGAGCTGTTTTTT. Translated: CASSQRGLRGPGELFF.

This clonotype has a count of ten or more. The chain is built from TRBV12-3 or TRBV12-4 and TRBJ1-6; 8 bases map to TRBD1. The CDR3 totals 16 residues. V dropped 5 bases and J dropped 0; count of bases not matched to a gene: 3. CDR3 DNA: TGTGCCAGCAGTACAGGGGGGAGCTCCTATAATTCACCCCTCCACTTT. Protein sequence: CASSTGGSSYNSPLHF.

Remarks on this clonotype: This sequence may be a read error, since a much larger clone differs from it by one base. The chain recombines TRBV29-1 with TRBJ1-2; 9 nucleotides match TRBD1. The CDR3 spans 13 residues. Germline V gene data show CDR1 as SQVTM and CDR2 as ANQGSEA. The CDR3 nucleotides are TGCGGCGCCGGGACAGGGCAGTTCTATGGCTACACCTTC. Translated, it gives CGAGTGQFYGYTF.

This clonotype has ten or more counts. The J gene is TRBJ1-1, the V gene TRBV12-3 or TRBV12-4; D may be TRBD1 (5 bases). This CDR3 has 15 residues. Trimming stripped 5 bases from V and 0 bases from J, with 13 bases between. CDR3 bases: TGTGCCAGCAGTCCACTTCGGGGGGTGAACACTGAAGCTTTCTTT. This gives the protein CASSPLRGVNTEAFF.

The chain recombines TRBV29-1 with TRBJ2-5; 11 nucleotides align to TRBD1. The CDR3 sequence is 13 residues long. Germline V gene lookup returns CDR1 SQVTM and CDR2 ANQGSEA. J was trimmed by 4 bases and V by 3 bases; bases with no gene match: 1. CDR3 amino acids: CSVDGTGGETQYF. Written as DNA, the CDR3 is TGCAGCGTTGATGGGACAGGGGGAGAGACCCAGTACTTC.

This clonotype has at least ten counts. V is TRBV7-8 and J is TRBJ1-6; D is unclear. V lost 5 bases to trimming and J lost 4 bases, with 12 bases between them. The CDR3 is 15 amino acids. CDR1 and CDR2 from the germline V gene are SGHVS and FQNEAQ. CDR3 in amino acids: CASSPGPQYNSPLHF. Written as DNA, the CDR3 is TGTGCCAGCAGCCCAGGCCCACAGTATAATTCACCCCTCCACTTT.

This clonotype appeared many times. The chain employs TRBV3-1 and TRBJ1-5; 9 nucleotides align to TRBD1. The junction had 16 bases not matched to a gene; V was cut back by 1 base and J by 3 bases. This CDR3 has 20 residues. Per germline, CDR1 LGHDT and CDR2 YNNKEL (reference sequence). The CDR3: CASSQALGQGTVVYNQPQHF. CDR3 sequence (DNA): TGTGCCAGCAGCCAAGCTTTGGGACAGGGCACCGTTGTTTACAATCAGCCCCAGCATTTT.

There are many counts of this clonotype. This chain connects TRBV20-1 to TRBJ1-6; TRBD1 is a possible D gene (5 bases). The CDR3 totals 16 residues. The V gene's germline CDR1 is DFQATT and CDR2 SNEGSKA (reference sequence). The germline V and J ends were trimmed by 6 bases and 7 bases, with 22 bases remaining between them. The CDR3, as DNA: TGCAGTGCCCCGTTGTCCGTGGGGGTAGGAAATTCACCCCTCCACTTT. Encoded protein: CSAPLSVGVGNSPLHF.

The table lists this clonotype with many counts. CDR3 sequence (DNA): TGTGCCAGCAGTTTTATACGAGCCTCAGGACAGGCGCTTAATTCACCCCTCCACTTT. It encodes CASSFIRASGQALNSPLHF. The chain couples TRBV27 to TRBJ1-6; 7 positions match TRBD1. CDR1 is MNHEY, CDR2 SMNVEV, per germline (reference sequence). Trimming at V came to 3 bases and at J to 6 bases, leaving 17 bases not matched to a gene. The CDR3 length is 19 residues.

This clonotype was observed a single time. The chain employs TRBV20-1 and TRBJ2-5, with D maybe TRBD2 (5 bases). Germline loops: CDR1 DFQATT, CDR2 SNEGSKA (reference sequence). V lost 5 bases and J lost 5, with 18 bases in between. The CDR3 length is 14 residues. CDR3 region: CSAAGISPGETQYF. The CDR3 DNA sequence: TGCAGTGCTGCCGGGATTTCTCCTGGGGAGACCCAGTACTTC.